This T cell receptor (beta chain) was sequenced for a study of T cell changes during pregnancy in multiple sclerosis. V lost 3 bases and J lost 4, with 7 bases in between. The CDR3 has 13 residues. Germline values: CDR1 MRHNA, CDR2 SNTAGT. Clones were read by immunoSEQ multiplex PCR, and TCRdb kept only the in-frame ones, dropping some. Here the sample spans about 92,000 clones, under 95% being singletons. The chain couples TRBV6-4 to TRBJ1-5; D remains ambiguous. Sequencing used peripheral blood, obtained in the first trimester of pregnancy. The source of this sequence is a female donor with multiple sclerosis, enrolled in a pregnancy study. CDR3 protein: CASSEQPNQPQHF. CDR3 sequence (DNA): TGTGCCAGCAGTGAACAGCCTAATCAGCCCCAGCATTTT.